These 19 T cell receptor beta chains were sequenced from one sample in a study of blood T cells in healthy people across ages. Combining a sample-barcoded 5' primer with a J-beta primer mix, a second PCR ran for roughly 7 to 12 cycles. TCRdb reanalysed the 5' RACE reads using MiXCR and keeps one entry per CDR3 protein. The table lists approximately 690,000 distinct CDR3 sequences, around 38% of them singletons, with 30% in the top ten. Sequencing input: blood. Every receptor here comes from a man older than 75 in good health.

This clonotype was observed a few times. The chain uses TRBV3-1 and TRBJ2-5; 9 positions match TRBD1. This CDR3 comprises 16 residues. CDR1 is LGHDT, CDR2 YNNKEL, per germline (reference sequence). The V and J ends lost 2 bases and 2 bases, in that order; junction bases with no gene match: 6. CDR3 bases: TGTGCCAGCAGCCAAAGTGGGACAGGGAGTCAAGAGACCCAGTACTTC. It translates to CASSQSGTGSQETQYF.

This clonotype was recorded a few times. J is TRBJ1-1 and V is TRBV5-1; TRBD1 matches at 10 bases. Trimming cost V 0 bases and J 11 bases; bases outside gene matches: 7. CDR1 SGHRS and CDR2 YFSETQ come from the germline V gene. CDR3 length: 14 amino acids. CDR3 in amino acids: CASSLDPGTGVAFF. Here the CDR3 DNA reads TGCGCCAGCAGCTTGGATCCCGGGACAGGGGTCGCTTTCTTT.

The chain couples TRBV20-1 to TRBJ2-3; D may be TRBD1 (5 bases). This CDR3 contains 14 residues. Germline lookup yields CDR1 DFQATT and CDR2 SNEGSKA (reference sequence). Trimming stripped 2 bases from V and 1 base from J, with 10 bases between. CDR3 in DNA: TGCAGTGCTAGAAGGGGTATAGGCACAGATACGCAGTATTTT. As protein: CSARRGIGTDTQYF.

V is TRBV9 and J is TRBJ1-1; the D is unclear. The germline V gene encodes CDR1 SGDLS and CDR2 YYNGEE. Trimming took off 0 bases at V and 4 bases at J, with 10 bases between the two ends. CDR3 length: 14 amino acids. The CDR3, as DNA: TGTGCCAGCAGCGTAGCATCGGGGTTCACTGAAGCTTTCTTT. Its protein product is CASSVASGFTEAFF.

This clonotype was seen once. The chain has TRBV7-9 and TRBJ2-2; 10 bases fit TRBD1. Per the germline V gene, CDR1 is SEHNR and CDR2 is FQNEAQ (reference sequence). The CDR3 contains 18 residues. V shed 0 bases, J shed 3 bases, and the junction held 7 bases outside the gene matches. The CDR3 here is CASSLASPGQGYTGELFF. CDR3 nucleotide sequence: TGTGCCAGCAGCTTAGCTAGCCCGGGACAGGGGTACACCGGGGAGCTGTTTTTT.

The J gene is TRBJ1-1, the V gene TRBV6-5; D not resolved. The CDR3 is 13 amino acids. Germline values: CDR1 MNHEY, CDR2 SVGAGI. Trimming pared 7 bases from V and 7 bases from J, leaving 16 bases between. The CDR3 reads CASTQIGSVEAFF. The CDR3 coding sequence is TGTGCCAGCACCCAAATTGGTTCGGTTGAAGCTTTCTTT.

This clonotype came up a few times. V usage is TRBV2 and J usage is TRBJ1-5; tentative D call: TRBD1 (5 bases). This CDR3 is built from 14 residues. Trimming shortened V by 2 bases and J by 4 bases, and 9 bases separated the two germline ends. Germline assignment: CDR1 SNHLY and CDR2 FYNNEI. This CDR3 reads CASSEWQGNQPQHF. The CDR3 DNA follows: TGTGCCAGCAGTGAATGGCAGGGTAATCAGCCCCAGCATTTT.

For this clonotype: No conserved phenylalanine or tryptophan is present at the end of the CDR3, so a read error is the likely explanation. The chain couples TRBV11-2 to TRBJ2-5, with D possibly being TRBD1 (6 bases). From germline, CDR1 is SGHAT and CDR2 FQNNGV. The CDR3 is 15 residues long. Trimming removed 3 bases at V and 2 bases at J, with 13 bases between. The DNA of the CDR3 is TGTGCCAGCAGCTTGCGCAGGGGAAGGCAAGAGACCCAGTACATC. Translated, it gives CASSLRRGRQETQYI.

V gene TRBV21-1 combines with J gene TRBJ2-2; TRBD2 is taken as the D call from the table, unchecked against the DNA. TRBV21-1 is a known pseudogene. This CDR3 contains 19 residues. The CDR3 DNA follows: TGTGCCAGCAGCCTTTGGGCAGGACTAGCGGGAAGTTCAGGCGGGGAGCTGTTTTTT. Translated: CASSLWAGLAGSSGGELFF.

This clonotype was observed a few times. V usage is TRBV28 and J usage is TRBJ2-7; D gene unclear. The CDR3 totals 12 residues. Per germline, CDR1 MDHEN and CDR2 SYDVKM. V lost 2 bases and J lost 7, with 9 bases in between. The CDR3 coding sequence is TGTGCCAGCAGTTTACGTCGTCATGAGCAGTACTTC. Protein product: CASSLRRHEQYF.

This clonotype occurred many times. This chain links TRBV29-1 with TRBJ2-5; TRBD2 might be the D (6 bases). Trimming removed 7 bases from V and 2 bases from J, with 11 bases in between. CDR1 and CDR2 (germline): SQVTM, ANQGSEA. CDR3 size: 12 residues. The CDR3 region is CSASGGQETQYF. In nucleotides, the CDR3 is TGCAGCGCGAGTGGGGGGCAAGAGACCCAGTACTTC. Full variable domain (missing parts from reference TRBV29-1 and TRBJ2-5): SAVISQKPSRDICQRGTSLTIQCQVDSQVTMMFWYRQQPGQSLTLIATANQGSEATYESGFVIDKFPISRPNLTFSTLTVSNMSPEDSSIYLCSASGGQETQYFGPGTRLLVL.

In the case of this clonotype: Germline is not matched at one junction end, which may reflect a read error. The V and J genes are TRBV7-2 and TRBJ1-3; no reliable D call. CDR1 is SGHTA, CDR2 FQGNSA, per germline. This CDR3 spans 16 amino acids. The CDR3 nucleotides read TGTGCCAGCAGCTTAGGCCCCATTCCCTCTGAAAACACCATATATTTT. This translates into CASSLGPIPSENTIYF.

V gene TRBV20-1 combines with J gene TRBJ2-1; 8 bases line up with TRBD1. The CDR3 totals 15 residues. Per the germline V gene, CDR1 is DFQATT and CDR2 is SNEGSKA (reference sequence). The trim removed 3 bases at V and 10 bases at J, leaving 14 bases unmatched. CDR3 coding DNA: TGCAGTGCTAGGGGGACAGGAGGGTTGGAAGGAGAGCAGTTCTTC. It encodes CSARGTGGLEGEQFF.

In its sample, this clonotype was seen many times. The chain has TRBV29-1 and TRBJ1-1, with D perhaps TRBD1 (6 bases). V was cut by 4 bases and J by 7 bases, with 16 bases left in between. There are 13 residues in the CDR3. Germline V gene data show CDR1 as SQVTM and CDR2 as ANQGSEA. The CDR3 nucleotides are TGCAGCGTTGTAGAAGGGGGTCTTAGTGAAGCTTTCTTT. Protein product: CSVVEGGLSEAFF.

This clonotype turned up a few times. This chain links TRBV7-9 with TRBJ2-7; D gene ambiguous. The germline V gene has CDR1 SEHNR and CDR2 FQNEAQ (reference sequence). Trimming removed 6 bases at V and 6 bases at J, with 12 bases between. This CDR3 is 12 amino acids long. The CDR3, as DNA: TGTGCCAGCAGTGGCCCTTTGAGCGAGCAGTACTTC. Translating gives CASSGPLSEQYF.

The V call is TRBV4-2, the J call TRBJ2-3, with D hard to call. Germline V gene lookup returns CDR1 LGHNA and CDR2 YNFKEQ. This CDR3 contains 15 residues. Trimming took off 0 bases at V and 1 base at J, with 8 bases between the two ends. CDR3 DNA: TGTGCCAGCAGCCAAGATCTTATGGGCACAGATACGCAGTATTTT. This sequence encodes CASSQDLMGTDTQYF.

This chain connects TRBV15 to TRBJ2-3; 7 bases are a match to TRBD1. Germline trimming cut 3 bases from V and 5 bases from J; bases unmatched to any gene: 5. CDR3 size: 14 residues. Germline V gives CDR1 LNHNV, CDR2 YYDKDF (reference sequence). CDR3 region: CATSRRGLGDTQYF. The CDR3 coding sequence is TGTGCCACCAGCAGGAGGGGGCTTGGAGATACGCAGTATTTT. Combining the CDR3 with reference TRBV15 and TRBJ2-3 gives the whole variable domain DAMVIQNPRYQVTQFGKPVTLSCSQTLNHNVMYWYQQKSSQAPKLLFHYYDKDFNNEADTPDNFQSRRPNTSFCFLDIRSPGLGDTAMYLCATSRRGLGDTQYFGPGTRLTVL.

The rearrangement links TRBV29-1 to TRBJ2-3; no reliable D call. The CDR3 totals 14 residues. Germline CDR1 reads SQVTM; CDR2 reads ANQGSEA. Trimming pared 7 bases from V and 7 bases from J, leaving 21 bases between. The CDR3 sequence: CSADSLKLENTQYF. The CDR3 DNA reads TGCAGCGCCGATTCCCTGAAGCTAGAGAATACGCAGTATTTT.

The chain links TRBV27 to TRBJ1-6; D gene uncertain. Trimming shortened V by 5 bases and J by 8 bases, and 7 bases separated the two germline ends. The CDR3 spans 12 residues. The germline V gene has CDR1 MNHEY and CDR2 SMNVEV (reference sequence). CDR3 coding DNA: TGTGCCAGCAGTCTGTCTCATTCACCCCTCCACTTT. This translates into CASSLSHSPLHF.